This entry lists 4 T cell receptor beta chains sequenced from one sample in a study of blood T cell repertoires in COVID-19. Only in-frame clones appear in the TCRdb table, and some are missing; sequencing was by immunoSEQ multiplex PCR. In the table there are about 160,000 clones, roughly 87% of which are singletons. The sample taken for sequencing was peripheral blood. The source is a woman aged 60 to 75 who had recovered from COVID-19.

V usage is TRBV6-1 and J usage is TRBJ1-6; 8 bases map to TRBD1. Germline assignment: CDR1 MNHNS and CDR2 SASEGT. V lost 3 bases and J lost 10; bases outside the gene matches: 8. This CDR3 is built from 15 residues. CDR3 sequence (DNA): TGTGCCAGCAGTGAGGTCAGGACAGGGTTCTCACCCCTCCACTTT. This translates into CASSEVRTGFSPLHF.

This sequence joins TRBV18 and TRBJ1-2; D might be TRBD1 (5 bases). Germline-derived CDR1 and CDR2 are KGHSH and LQKENI. This CDR3 is built from 13 residues. Trimming cost V 4 bases and J 5 bases, with 11 bases left between them. The CDR3 DNA reads as TGTGCCAGCTCACGGGGACTTAGGTATGGCTACACCTTC. Amino acid sequence: CASSRGLRYGYTF.

This clone was recorded a few times. The V call is TRBV28, the J call TRBJ2-7, with 9 bases lining up with TRBD2. After removal of 6 bases from V and 3 bases from J, the junction contained 9 bases not matched to a gene. The CDR3 runs to 15 residues. Germline assignment: CDR1 MDHEN and CDR2 SYDVKM. The CDR3: CASSPGSSGDYEQYF. The CDR3 region has the DNA TGTGCCAGCAGCCCCGGATCTAGCGGGGACTACGAGCAGTACTTC.

This clone was counted many times. The chain couples TRBV19 to TRBJ1-1, with D unresolved. The CDR3 is 12 residues long. Trimming cost V 6 bases and J 5 bases, with 10 bases left between them. The germline V gene encodes CDR1 LNHDA and CDR2 SQIVND (reference sequence). DNA for the CDR3: TGTGCCAGTAGACCCTCCGGGACTGAAGCTTTCTTT. Protein sequence: CASRPSGTEAFF.